This TCR beta chain is from a study of cytomegalovirus exposure and HLA in healthy donors. 13 Jbeta primers and 60 Vbeta primers were used for the PCR. TCRdb's copy holds only in-frame clones and misses some; the assay was immunoSEQ multiplex PCR. The sample gives fewer than 250,000 clones, approximately 81% of which show up once; 2.9% is in the top ten. Germline V CDR1 and CDR2: MNHNY, SVGAGI (reference sequence). The CDR3 covers 13 residues. With 7 bases removed from V and 2 bases from J, the gap between germline ends came to 10 bases. The gene calls are TRBV6-6 and TRBJ2-3, with D uncertain. This sequence originates from a man aged 25 to 40 in good health and CMV-seronegative. Specimen: PBMCs. CDR3: CASTDDFTDTQYF. DNA of the CDR3: TGTGCCAGCACCGACGACTTCACAGATACGCAGTATTTT.